One T cell receptor beta chain is described in this entry. Its antigen is still unknown. Germline CDR1 reads MNHNY; CDR2 reads SVGAGI (reference sequence). This CDR3 comprises 15 residues. The V segment lost 5 bases and the J segment 4 bases; nucleotides outside the gene matches: 5. The sample is drawn from a study of cytomegalovirus exposure and HLA in healthy donors. Notes on the study in general: A highly shared variant cluster was judged a likely technical artifact.

It was with 60 Vbeta and 13 Jbeta primers that the PCR ran. Libraries were prepared by immunoSEQ multiplex PCR; TCRdb keeps only in-frame clonotypes and omits some of them. Among about 140,000 clones listed, about 76% were seen once. The J gene is TRBJ2-1, the V gene TRBV6-6; 10 bases align to TRBD2. The TCR originated in a male donor in good health and CMV-seronegative. The sequencing sample was made of PBMCs. This chain's CDR3 is CASSRAGGIYNEQFF. In DNA, the CDR3 is TGTGCCAGCAGTCGAGCGGGGGGGATATACAATGAGCAGTTCTTC.